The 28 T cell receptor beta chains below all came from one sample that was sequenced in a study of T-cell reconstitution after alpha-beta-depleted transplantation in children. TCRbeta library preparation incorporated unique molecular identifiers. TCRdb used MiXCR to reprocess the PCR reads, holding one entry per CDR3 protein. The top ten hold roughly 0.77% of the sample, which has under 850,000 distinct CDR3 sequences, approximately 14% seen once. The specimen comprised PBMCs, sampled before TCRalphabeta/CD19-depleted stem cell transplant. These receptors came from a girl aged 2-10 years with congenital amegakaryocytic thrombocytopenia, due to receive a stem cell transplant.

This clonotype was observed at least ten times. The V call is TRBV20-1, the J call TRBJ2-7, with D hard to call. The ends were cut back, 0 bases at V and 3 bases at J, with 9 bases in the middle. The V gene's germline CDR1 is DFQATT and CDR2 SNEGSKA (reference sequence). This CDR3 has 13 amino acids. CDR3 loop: CSARDKGFYEQYF. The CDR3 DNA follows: TGCAGTGCTAGAGATAAAGGGTTCTACGAGCAGTACTTC.

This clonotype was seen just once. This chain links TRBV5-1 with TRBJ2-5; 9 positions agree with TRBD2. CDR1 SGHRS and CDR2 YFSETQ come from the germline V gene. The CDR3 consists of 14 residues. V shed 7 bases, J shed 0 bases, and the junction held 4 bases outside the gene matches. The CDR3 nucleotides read TGCGCCAGCGCGAGCGGGAGGAACCAAGAGACCCAGTACTTC. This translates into CASASGRNQETQYF.

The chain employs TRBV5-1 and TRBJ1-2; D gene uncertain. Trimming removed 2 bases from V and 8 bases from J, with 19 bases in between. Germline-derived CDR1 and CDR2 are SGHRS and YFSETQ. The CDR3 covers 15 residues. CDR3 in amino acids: CASSLAGETGTGYTF. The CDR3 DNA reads TGCGCCAGCAGCTTAGCTGGGGAGACCGGTACGGGCTACACCTTC. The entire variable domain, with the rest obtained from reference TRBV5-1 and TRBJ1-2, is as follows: KAGVTQTPRYLIKTRGQQVTLSCSPISGHRSVSWYQQTPGQGLQFLFEYFSETQRNKGNFPGRFSGRQFSNSRSEMNVSTLELGDSALYLCASSLAGETGTGYTFGSGTRLTVV.

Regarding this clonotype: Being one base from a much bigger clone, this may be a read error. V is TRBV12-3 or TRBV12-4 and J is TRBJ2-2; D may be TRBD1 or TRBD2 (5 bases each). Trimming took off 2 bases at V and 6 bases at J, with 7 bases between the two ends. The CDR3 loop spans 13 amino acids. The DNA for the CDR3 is TGTGCCAGCAGTTTATGGGACGCCGGGGAGCTGTTTTTT. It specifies CASSLWDAGELFF.

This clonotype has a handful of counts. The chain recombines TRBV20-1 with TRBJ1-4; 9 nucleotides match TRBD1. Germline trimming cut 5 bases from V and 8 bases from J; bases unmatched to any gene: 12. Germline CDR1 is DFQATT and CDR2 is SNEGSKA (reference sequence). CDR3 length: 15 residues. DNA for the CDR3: TGCAGTGCTCGATATCCGGGACAGGGAGGCGAAAAACTGTTTTTT. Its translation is CSARYPGQGGEKLFF.

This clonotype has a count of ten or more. The CDR3 sequence: CASRTGTTYNEQFF. For the CDR3, the DNA is TGTGCCAGCAGAACCGGGACAACCTACAATGAGCAGTTCTTC. This chain links TRBV12-3 or TRBV12-4 with TRBJ2-1; D is perhaps TRBD1 (6 bases). Between the trimmed V and J ends, which lost 6 bases and 2 bases, there was a span of 11 bases. The CDR3 totals 14 residues.

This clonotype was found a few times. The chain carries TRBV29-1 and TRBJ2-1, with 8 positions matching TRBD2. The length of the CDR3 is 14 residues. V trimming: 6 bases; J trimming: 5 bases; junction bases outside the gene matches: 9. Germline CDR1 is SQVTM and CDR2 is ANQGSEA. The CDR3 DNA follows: TGCAGCGTCGCCGGGCTAGCGGGCGACAATGAGCAGTTCTTC. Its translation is CSVAGLAGDNEQFF.

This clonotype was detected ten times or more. The chain's CDR3 is CASSYTQGRGTPNTEAFF. The CDR3 DNA sequence: TGTGCCAGCAGCTACACCCAGGGCAGGGGTACTCCGAACACTGAAGCTTTCTTT. This chain uses TRBV27 with TRBJ1-1; D possibly corresponds to TRBD1 (6 bases). CDR3 length equals 18 residues. Germline V gene data show CDR1 as MNHEY and CDR2 as SMNVEV (reference sequence). V lost 6 bases and J 1 base, leaving 24 bases between the germline ends.

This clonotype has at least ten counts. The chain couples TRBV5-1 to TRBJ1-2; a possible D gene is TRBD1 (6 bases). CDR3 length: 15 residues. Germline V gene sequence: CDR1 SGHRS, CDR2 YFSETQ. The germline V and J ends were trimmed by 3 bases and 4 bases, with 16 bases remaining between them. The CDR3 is CASSWARGISYGYTF. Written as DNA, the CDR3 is TGCGCCAGCAGCTGGGCCAGGGGAATTTCCTATGGCTACACCTTC.

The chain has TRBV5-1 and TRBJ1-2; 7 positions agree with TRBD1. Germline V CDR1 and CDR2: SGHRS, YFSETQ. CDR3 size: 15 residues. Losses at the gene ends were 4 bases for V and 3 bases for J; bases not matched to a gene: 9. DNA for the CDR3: TGCGCCAGCAGCGCGTACCCCGGGACAGACTATGGCTACACCTTC. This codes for CASSAYPGTDYGYTF.

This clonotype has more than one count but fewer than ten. The CDR3 loop is CASSQAGRDTEAFF. CDR3 coding DNA: TGTGCCAGCTCACAGGCAGGGCGGGACACTGAAGCTTTCTTT. This sequence joins TRBV18 and TRBJ1-1; D perhaps matches TRBD1 (5 bases). V dropped 4 bases and J dropped 3 bases, with 12 bases sitting between them. Per germline, CDR1 KGHSH and CDR2 LQKENI. This CDR3 is built from 14 residues.

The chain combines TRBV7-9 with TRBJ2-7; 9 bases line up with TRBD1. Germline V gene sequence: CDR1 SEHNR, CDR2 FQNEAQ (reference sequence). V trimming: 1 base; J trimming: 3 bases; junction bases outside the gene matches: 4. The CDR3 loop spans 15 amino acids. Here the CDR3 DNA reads TGTGCCAGCAGCTTAGGGGGGACAGGGTACTACGAGCAGTACTTC. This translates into CASSLGGTGYYEQYF.

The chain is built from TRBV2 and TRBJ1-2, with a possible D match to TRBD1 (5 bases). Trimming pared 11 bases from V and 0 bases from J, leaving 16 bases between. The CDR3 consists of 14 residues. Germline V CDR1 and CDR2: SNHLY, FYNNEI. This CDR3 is CADPSRVTNYGYTF. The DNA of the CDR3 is TGTGCCGACCCGAGCAGGGTGACTAACTATGGCTACACCTTC.

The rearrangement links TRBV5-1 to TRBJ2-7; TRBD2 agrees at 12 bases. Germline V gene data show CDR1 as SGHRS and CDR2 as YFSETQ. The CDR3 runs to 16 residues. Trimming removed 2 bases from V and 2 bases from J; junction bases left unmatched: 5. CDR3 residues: CASSFRTSGVAYEQYF. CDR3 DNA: TGCGCCAGCAGCTTTCGGACTAGCGGGGTCGCCTACGAGCAGTACTTC.

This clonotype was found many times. CDR3 loop: CSARDPASGPNEQFF. DNA of the CDR3: TGCAGTGCTAGAGATCCTGCTAGCGGACCCAATGAGCAGTTCTTC. The chain recombines TRBV20-1 with TRBJ2-1; 7 nucleotides match TRBD2. The V gene's germline CDR1 is DFQATT and CDR2 SNEGSKA (reference sequence). Trimming cost V 0 bases and J 6 bases; bases outside gene matches: 8. The CDR3 spans 15 residues.

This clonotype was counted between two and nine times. The CDR3 is CASGLRTRGERYNEQFF. CDR3 nucleotide sequence: TGTGCCAGCGGACTGCGGACTAGAGGTGAGAGGTACAATGAGCAGTTCTTC. The V call is TRBV7-8, the J call TRBJ2-1; TRBD2 agrees at 7 bases. From germline, CDR1 is SGHVS and CDR2 FQNEAQ. The V gene end was trimmed by 8 bases and the J gene end by 4 bases; junction bases not matched to a gene: 17. The length of the CDR3 is 17 residues. The variable domain in full, completed from reference TRBV7-8 and TRBJ2-1, reads GAGVSQSPRYKVAKRGQDVALRCDPISGHVSLFWYQQALGQGPEFLTYFQNEAQLDKSGLPSDRFFAERPEGSVSTLKIQRTQQEDSAVYLCASGLRTRGERYNEQFFGPGTRLTVL.

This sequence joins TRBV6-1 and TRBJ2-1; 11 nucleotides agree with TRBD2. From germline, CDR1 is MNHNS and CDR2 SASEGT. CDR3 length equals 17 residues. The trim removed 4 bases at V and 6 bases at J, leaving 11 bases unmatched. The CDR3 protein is CASSVPLAGGVANEQFF. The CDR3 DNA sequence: TGTGCCAGCAGTGTTCCTCTAGCGGGAGGTGTGGCCAATGAGCAGTTCTTC.

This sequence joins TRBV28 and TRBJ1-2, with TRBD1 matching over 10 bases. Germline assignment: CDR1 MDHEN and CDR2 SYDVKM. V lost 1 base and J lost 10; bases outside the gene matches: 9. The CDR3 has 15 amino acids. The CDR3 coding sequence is TGTGCCAGCAGTTTATTGACAGGGGGCCGTGATGACTACACCTTC. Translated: CASSLLTGGRDDYTF.

The CDR3 sequence: CAWSGGRAEAFF. The CDR3 nucleotides are TGTGCCTGGAGTGGGGGTCGGGCTGAAGCTTTCTTT. This rearrangement joins TRBV30 to TRBJ1-1; D not certain. Per germline, CDR1 GTSNPN and CDR2 SVGIG (reference sequence). The CDR3 runs 12 residues. Trimming stripped 1 base from V and 6 bases from J, with 9 bases between.

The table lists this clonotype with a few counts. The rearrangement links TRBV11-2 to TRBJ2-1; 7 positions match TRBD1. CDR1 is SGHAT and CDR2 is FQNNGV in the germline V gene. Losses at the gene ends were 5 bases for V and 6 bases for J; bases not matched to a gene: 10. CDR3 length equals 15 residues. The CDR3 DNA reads TGTGCCAGCAGCGCCCGGGACAGTGTTTTCAATGAGCAGTTCTTC. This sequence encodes CASSARDSVFNEQFF.

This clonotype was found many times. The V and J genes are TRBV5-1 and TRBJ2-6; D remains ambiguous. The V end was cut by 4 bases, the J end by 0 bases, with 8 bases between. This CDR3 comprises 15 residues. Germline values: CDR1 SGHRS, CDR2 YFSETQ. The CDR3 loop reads CASSQWDSGANVLTF. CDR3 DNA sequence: TGCGCCAGCAGCCAGTGGGACTCTGGGGCCAACGTCCTGACTTTC.

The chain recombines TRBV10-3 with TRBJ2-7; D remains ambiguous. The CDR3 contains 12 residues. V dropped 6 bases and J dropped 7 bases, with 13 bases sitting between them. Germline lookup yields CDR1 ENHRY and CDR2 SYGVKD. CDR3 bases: TGTGCCATCAGCGCCCCAGAGAGAGAGCAGTACTTC. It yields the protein CAISAPEREQYF.

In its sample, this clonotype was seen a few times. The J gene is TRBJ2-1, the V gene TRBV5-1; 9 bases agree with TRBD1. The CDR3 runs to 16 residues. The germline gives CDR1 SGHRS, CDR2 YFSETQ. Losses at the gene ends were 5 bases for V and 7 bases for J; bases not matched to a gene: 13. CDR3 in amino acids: CASSSRPGQGGNEQFF. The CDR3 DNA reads TGCGCCAGCAGTAGTAGACCGGGACAGGGAGGAAATGAGCAGTTCTTC.

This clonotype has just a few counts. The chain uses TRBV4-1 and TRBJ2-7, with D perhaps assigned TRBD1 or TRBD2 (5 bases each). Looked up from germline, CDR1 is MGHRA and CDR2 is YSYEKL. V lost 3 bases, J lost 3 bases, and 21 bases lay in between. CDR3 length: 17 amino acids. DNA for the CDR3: TGCGCCAGCAGCCATCTCAGAGGGACCGGAATAAACTACGAGCAGTACTTC. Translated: CASSHLRGTGINYEQYF.

The CDR3 loop is CASSFNSGDTQYF. Written as DNA, the CDR3 is TGCGCCAGCAGCTTCAATTCGGGGGATACGCAGTATTTT. The rearrangement links TRBV5-1 to TRBJ2-3; weak D call: TRBD2 (5 bases). V shed 2 bases and J shed 6 bases, with 10 bases lying between them. Germline assignment: CDR1 SGHRS and CDR2 YFSETQ. There are 13 residues in the CDR3.

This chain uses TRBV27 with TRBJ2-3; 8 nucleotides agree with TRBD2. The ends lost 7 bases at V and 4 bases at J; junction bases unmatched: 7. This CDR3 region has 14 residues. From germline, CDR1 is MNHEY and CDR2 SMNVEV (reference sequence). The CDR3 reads CASMSGSVADTQYF. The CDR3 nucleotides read TGTGCCAGCATGAGCGGGAGCGTGGCAGATACGCAGTATTTT.

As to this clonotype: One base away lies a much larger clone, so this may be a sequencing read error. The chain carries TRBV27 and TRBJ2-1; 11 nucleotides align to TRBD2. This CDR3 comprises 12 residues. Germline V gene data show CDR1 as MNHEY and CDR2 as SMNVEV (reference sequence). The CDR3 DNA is TGTCCCAGCAGCCCACTAGCGGGAGAAGAGTTCTTC. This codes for CPSSPLAGEEFF.

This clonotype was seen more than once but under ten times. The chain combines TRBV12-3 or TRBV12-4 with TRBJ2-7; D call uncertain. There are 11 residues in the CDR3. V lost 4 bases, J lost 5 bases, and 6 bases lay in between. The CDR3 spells CASSYTNEQYF. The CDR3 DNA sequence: TGTGCCAGCAGTTATACGAACGAGCAGTACTTC.